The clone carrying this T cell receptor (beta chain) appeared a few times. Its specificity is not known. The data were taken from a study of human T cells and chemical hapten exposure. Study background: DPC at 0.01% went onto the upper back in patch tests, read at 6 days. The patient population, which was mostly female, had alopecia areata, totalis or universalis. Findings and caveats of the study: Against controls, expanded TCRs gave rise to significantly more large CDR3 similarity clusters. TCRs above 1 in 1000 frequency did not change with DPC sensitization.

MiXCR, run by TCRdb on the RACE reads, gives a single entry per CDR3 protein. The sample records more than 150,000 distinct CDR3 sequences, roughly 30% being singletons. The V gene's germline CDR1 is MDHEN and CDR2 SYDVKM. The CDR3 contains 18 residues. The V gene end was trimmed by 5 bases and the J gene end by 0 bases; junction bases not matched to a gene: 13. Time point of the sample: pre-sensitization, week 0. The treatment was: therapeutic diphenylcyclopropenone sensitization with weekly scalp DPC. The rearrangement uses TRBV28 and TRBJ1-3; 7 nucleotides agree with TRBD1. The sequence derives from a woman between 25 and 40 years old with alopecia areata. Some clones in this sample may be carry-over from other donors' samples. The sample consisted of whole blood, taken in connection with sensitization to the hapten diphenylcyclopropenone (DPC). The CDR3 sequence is CASSRLPGQRSSGNTIYF. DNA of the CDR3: TGTGCCAGCAGTCGTTTACCGGGACAGCGAAGCTCTGGAAACACCATATATTTT. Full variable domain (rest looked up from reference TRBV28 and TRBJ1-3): DVKVTQSSRYLVKRTGEKVFLECVQDMDHENMFWYRQDPGLGLRLIYFSYDVKMKEKGDIPEGYSVSREKKERFSLILESASTNQTSMYLCASSRLPGQRSSGNTIYFGEGSWLTVV.